The 3 T cell receptor beta chains given below trace back to one sample, sequenced in a study of T cells in Graves' hyperthyroidism and ophthalmopathy. It was RNA transcripts that yielded the amplified TCR beta CDR3 regions. The TCR CDR3 was amplified in a first-round RT-PCR using the HTBI primer set. From the multiplex PCR reads, TCRdb called clonotypes with MiXCR, one entry per CDR3 protein. The sample holds approximately 520,000 distinct CDR3 sequences, around 24% seen once. The sequenced sample consisted of blood. The receptor source for this set is a woman between 25 and 40 years old with Graves' ophthalmopathy.

This clonotype has at least ten counts. The gene calls are TRBV19 and TRBJ1-5; D gene ambiguous. Trimming removed 4 bases from V and 3 bases from J, with 7 bases in between. The CDR3 is made up of 13 amino acids. Germline V gene lookup returns CDR1 LNHDA and CDR2 SQIVND (reference sequence). The CDR3 bases are TGTGCCAGTAGTACCCTTCTCAATCAGCCCCAGCATTTT. It yields the protein CASSTLLNQPQHF.

This clonotype appeared once. The chain uses TRBV28 and TRBJ2-5; TRBD1 agrees at 10 bases. The J segment lost 5 bases and the V segment lost 5 bases, leaving 5 bases of the junction unmatched. This CDR3 is built from 14 residues. Per the germline V gene, CDR1 is MDHEN and CDR2 is SYDVKM. The DNA for the CDR3 is TGTGCCAGCAGTACCGGGACAGGGGTTGAGACCCAGTACTTC. Its protein product is CASSTGTGVETQYF.

This clonotype was detected a few times. The chain has TRBV19 and TRBJ1-1, with 12 bases aligning to TRBD1. V was pared by 3 bases and J by 4 bases, with 6 bases of the junction left unmatched. CDR1 LNHDA and CDR2 SQIVND come from the germline V gene (reference sequence). This CDR3 region has 16 residues. Here the CDR3 reads CASSISPGQGATEAFF. CDR3 DNA: TGTGCCAGTAGTATTTCCCCGGGACAGGGGGCCACTGAAGCTTTCTTT.